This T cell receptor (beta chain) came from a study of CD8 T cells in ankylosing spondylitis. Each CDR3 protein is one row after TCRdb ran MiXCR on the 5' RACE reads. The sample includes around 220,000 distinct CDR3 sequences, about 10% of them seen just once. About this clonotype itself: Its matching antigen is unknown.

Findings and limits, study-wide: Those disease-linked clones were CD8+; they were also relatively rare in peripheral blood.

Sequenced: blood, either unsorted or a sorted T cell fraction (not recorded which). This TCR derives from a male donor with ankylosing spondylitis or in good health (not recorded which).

The CDR3 spells CASSLAGAGILDEQYF. The CDR3 nucleotides read TGTGCCAGCAGCTTAGCAGGGGCAGGGATTCTCGACGAGCAGTACTTC. The V and J genes are TRBV7-9 and TRBJ2-7; a weak D match, TRBD1 (5 bases). Trimming removed 0 bases from V and 5 bases from J, with 17 bases in between. The length of the CDR3 is 16 residues. Germline CDR1 and CDR2: SEHNR and FQNEAQ (reference sequence).